In this sample, the clone carrying this T cell receptor beta chain turned up a few times. Trimming at V came to 4 bases and at J to 12 bases, leaving 10 bases not matched to a gene. Per the germline V gene, CDR1 is SNHLY and CDR2 is FYNNEI. This CDR3 has 14 residues. A second PCR, run for about 6 to 12 cycles, used a sample-barcoded 5' primer plus a J-beta primer mix. Via MiXCR, TCRdb re-called the 5' RACE reads, giving one row per CDR3 protein. Among 780,000 or so distinct CDR3 sequences, about 55% were seen once, and the ten largest hold roughly two fifths. This sample is drawn from a study of blood T cells in healthy people across ages.

Sample: blood. The chain links TRBV2 to TRBJ2-1; 9 nucleotides match TRBD2. This receptor was identified in a man older than 75 in good health. The DNA of the CDR3 is TGTGCCAGCAGTGGACTAGCGGATTACAATTGGCAGTTCTTC. Its protein product is CASSGLADYNWQFF.